This T cell receptor beta chain was found in a study of post-analysis software for immune sequencing data. Study context: Recorded subtypes: relapsing-remitting, secondary progressive, progressive-relapsing; some patients unannotated. Study-level results: Four or five TRBV segments were more frequent in patients than controls; TRBV5-6, TRBV5-1 and TRBV20-1 belonged to this group. Controls had significantly higher normalized Chao1 diversity than multiple sclerosis patients. Strong co-clustering by F measure was seen for same-batch samples.

Germline values: CDR1 SQVTM, CDR2 ANQGSEA. V trimming: 7 bases; J trimming: 5 bases; junction bases outside the gene matches: 8. There are 14 residues in the CDR3. TCR beta cDNA libraries included unique molecular identifiers. Researchers reported roughly 0.5 million cDNA molecules coming from around 1 to 9.1 million T cells. Each CDR3 protein is one row after TCRdb ran MiXCR on the PCR reads. The repertoire consists of about 770,000 distinct CDR3 sequences, with approximately 44% occurring once and the leading ten covering approximately 4.4%. Regarding this clonotype: Its matching antigen is unknown.

The chain couples TRBV29-1 to TRBJ2-1; 10 positions agree with TRBD2. This sequence originates from a girl aged 5-17 years with multiple sclerosis. Sequencing was carried out using blood. The CDR3 loop reads CSAGVLAGHNEQFF. The CDR3 DNA reads as TGCAGCGCTGGGGTACTAGCGGGACACAATGAGCAGTTCTTC.